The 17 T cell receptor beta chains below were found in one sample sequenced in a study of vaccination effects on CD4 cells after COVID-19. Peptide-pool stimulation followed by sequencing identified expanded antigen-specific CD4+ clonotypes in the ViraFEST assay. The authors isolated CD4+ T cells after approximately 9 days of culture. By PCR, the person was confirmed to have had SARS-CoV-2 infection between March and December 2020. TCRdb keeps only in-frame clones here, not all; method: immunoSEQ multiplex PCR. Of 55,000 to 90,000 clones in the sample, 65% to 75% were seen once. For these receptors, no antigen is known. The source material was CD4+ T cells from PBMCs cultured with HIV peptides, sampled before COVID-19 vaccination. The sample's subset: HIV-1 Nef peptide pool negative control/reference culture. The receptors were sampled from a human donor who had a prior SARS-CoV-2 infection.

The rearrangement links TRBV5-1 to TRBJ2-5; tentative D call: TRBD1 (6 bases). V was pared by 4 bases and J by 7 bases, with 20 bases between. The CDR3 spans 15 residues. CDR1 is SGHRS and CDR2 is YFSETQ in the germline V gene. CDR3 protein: CASSESTGGGGTQYF. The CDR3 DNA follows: TGCGCCAGCAGCGAATCGACAGGTGGCGGAGGGACCCAGTACTTC. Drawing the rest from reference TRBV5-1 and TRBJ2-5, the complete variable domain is KAGVTQTPRYLIKTRGQQVTLSCSPISGHRSVSWYQQTPGQGLQFLFEYFSETQRNKGNFPGRFSGRQFSNSRSEMNVSTLELGDSALYLCASSESTGGGGTQYFGPGTRLLVL.

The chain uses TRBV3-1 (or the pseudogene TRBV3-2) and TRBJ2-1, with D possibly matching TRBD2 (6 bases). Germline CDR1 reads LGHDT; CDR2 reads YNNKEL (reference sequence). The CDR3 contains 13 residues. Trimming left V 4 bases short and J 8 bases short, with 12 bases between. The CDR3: CASSRVGGDEQFF. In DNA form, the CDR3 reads TGTGCCAGCAGCCGGGTCGGAGGGGATGAGCAGTTCTTC.

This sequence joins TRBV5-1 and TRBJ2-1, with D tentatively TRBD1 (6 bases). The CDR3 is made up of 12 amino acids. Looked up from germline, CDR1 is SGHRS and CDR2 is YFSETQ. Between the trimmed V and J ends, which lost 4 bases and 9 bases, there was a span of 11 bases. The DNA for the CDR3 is TGCGCCAGCAGCCTACAGGGCCTTGAGCAGTTCTTC. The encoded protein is CASSLQGLEQFF.

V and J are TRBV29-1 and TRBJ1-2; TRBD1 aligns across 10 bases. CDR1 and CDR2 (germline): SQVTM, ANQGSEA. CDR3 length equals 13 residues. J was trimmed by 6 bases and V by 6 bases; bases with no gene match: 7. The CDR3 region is CSVSFGTGDGYTF. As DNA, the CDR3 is TGCAGCGTATCATTCGGGACAGGGGATGGCTACACCTTC.

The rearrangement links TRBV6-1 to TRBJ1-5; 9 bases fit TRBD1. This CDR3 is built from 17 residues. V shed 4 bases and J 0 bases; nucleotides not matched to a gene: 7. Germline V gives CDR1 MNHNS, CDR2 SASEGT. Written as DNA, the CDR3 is TGTGCCAGCAGTGCGGGGACAGGGAGCGATAGCAATCAGCCCCAGCATTTT. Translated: CASSAGTGSDSNQPQHF.

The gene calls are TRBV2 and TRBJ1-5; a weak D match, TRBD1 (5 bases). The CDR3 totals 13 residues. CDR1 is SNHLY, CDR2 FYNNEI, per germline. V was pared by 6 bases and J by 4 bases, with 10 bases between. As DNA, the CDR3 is TGTGCCAGCAGAGCGACAGTGAATCAGCCCCAGCATTTT. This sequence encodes CASRATVNQPQHF.

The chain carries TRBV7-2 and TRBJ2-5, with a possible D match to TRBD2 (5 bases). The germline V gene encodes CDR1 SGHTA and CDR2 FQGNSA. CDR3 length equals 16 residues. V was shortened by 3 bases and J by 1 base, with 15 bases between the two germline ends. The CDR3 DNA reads TGTGCCAGCAGCTTGGGAGTTTTCCGCCCCCAAGAGACCCAGTACTTC. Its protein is CASSLGVFRPQETQYF.

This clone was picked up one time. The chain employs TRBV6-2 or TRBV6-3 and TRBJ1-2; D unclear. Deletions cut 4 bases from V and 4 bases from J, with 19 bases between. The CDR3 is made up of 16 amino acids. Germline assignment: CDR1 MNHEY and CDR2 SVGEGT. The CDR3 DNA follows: TGTGCCAGCAGTTCAGATAGAGAGAAAACTTTCTATGGCTACACCTTC. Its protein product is CASSSDREKTFYGYTF.

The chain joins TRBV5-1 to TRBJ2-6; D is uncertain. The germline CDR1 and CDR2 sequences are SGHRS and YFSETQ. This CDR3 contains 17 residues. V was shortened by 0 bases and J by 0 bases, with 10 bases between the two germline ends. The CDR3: CASSLALGSSGANVLTF. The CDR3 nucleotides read TGCGCCAGCAGCTTGGCTTTGGGTAGCTCTGGGGCCAACGTCCTGACTTTC.

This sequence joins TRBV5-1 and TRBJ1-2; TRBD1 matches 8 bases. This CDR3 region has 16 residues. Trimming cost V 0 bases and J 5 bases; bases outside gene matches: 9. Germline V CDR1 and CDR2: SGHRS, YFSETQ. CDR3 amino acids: CASSLDPGTGSYGYTF. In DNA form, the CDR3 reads TGCGCCAGCAGCTTGGACCCCGGGACAGGCAGTTATGGCTACACCTTC.

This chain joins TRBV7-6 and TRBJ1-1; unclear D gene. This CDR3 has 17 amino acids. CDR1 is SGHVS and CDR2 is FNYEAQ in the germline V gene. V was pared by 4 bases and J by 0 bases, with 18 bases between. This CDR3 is CASSSPRGTRMNTEAFF. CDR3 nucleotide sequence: TGTGCCAGCAGCTCCCCACGGGGTACGCGGATGAACACTGAAGCTTTCTTT. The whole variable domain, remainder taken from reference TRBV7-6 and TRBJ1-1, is GAGVSQSPRYKVTKRGQDVALRCDPISGHVSLYWYRQALGQGPEFLTYFNYEAQQDKSGLPNDRFSAERPEGSISTLTIQRTEQRDSAMYRCASSSPRGTRMNTEAFFGQGTRLTVV.

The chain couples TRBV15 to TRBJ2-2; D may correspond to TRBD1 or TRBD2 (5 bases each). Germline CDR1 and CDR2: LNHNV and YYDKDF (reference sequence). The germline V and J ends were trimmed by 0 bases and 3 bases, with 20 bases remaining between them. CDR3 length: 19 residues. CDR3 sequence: CATSRDRIKGSLDTGELFF. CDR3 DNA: TGTGCCACCAGCAGAGATCGGATCAAGGGGAGCTTGGACACCGGGGAGCTGTTTTTT. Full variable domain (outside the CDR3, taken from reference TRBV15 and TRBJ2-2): DAMVIQNPRYQVTQFGKPVTLSCSQTLNHNVMYWYQQKSSQAPKLLFHYYDKDFNNEADTPDNFQSRRPNTSFCFLDIRSPGLGDTAMYLCATSRDRIKGSLDTGELFFGEGSRLTVL.

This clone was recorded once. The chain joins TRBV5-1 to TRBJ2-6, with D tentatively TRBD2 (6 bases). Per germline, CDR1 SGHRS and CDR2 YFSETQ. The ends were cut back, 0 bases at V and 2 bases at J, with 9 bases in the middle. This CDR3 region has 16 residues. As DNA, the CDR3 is TGCGCCAGCAGCTTGGGGGGGGTACCTGGGGCCAACGTCCTGACTTTC. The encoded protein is CASSLGGVPGANVLTF.

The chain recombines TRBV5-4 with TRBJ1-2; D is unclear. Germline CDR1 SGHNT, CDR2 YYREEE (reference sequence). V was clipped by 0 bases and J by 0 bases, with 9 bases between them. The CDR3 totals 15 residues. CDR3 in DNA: TGTGCCAGCAGCTTGGTGGGCGGGGCTAACTATGGCTACACCTTC. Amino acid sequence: CASSLVGGANYGYTF.

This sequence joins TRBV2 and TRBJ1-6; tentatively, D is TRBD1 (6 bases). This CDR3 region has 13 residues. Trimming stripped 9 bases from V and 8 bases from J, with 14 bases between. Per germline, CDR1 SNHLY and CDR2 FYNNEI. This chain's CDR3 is CASKRQDYSPLHF. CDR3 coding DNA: TGTGCCAGTAAACGACAGGACTATTCACCCCTCCACTTT.

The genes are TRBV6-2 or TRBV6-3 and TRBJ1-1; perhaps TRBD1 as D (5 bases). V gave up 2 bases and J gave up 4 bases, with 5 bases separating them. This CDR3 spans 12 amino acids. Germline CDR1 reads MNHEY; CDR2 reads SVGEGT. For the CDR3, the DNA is TGTGCCAGCAGTTACGGGGGCACTGAAGCTTTCTTT. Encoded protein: CASSYGGTEAFF.

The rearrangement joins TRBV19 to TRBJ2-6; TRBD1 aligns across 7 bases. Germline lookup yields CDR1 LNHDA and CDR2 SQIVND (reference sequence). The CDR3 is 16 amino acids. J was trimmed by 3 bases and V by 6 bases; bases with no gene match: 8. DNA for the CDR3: TGTGCCAGTAGGAAACAGGGGCTGGGTGGGGCCAACGTCCTGACTTTC. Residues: CASRKQGLGGANVLTF.